This T cell receptor (beta chain) stems from a study of blood T cell repertoires in COVID-19. Study summary: Whether acute or convalescent, the COVID-19 samples came from the United States, Italy and Spain.

Germline CDR1 reads SGHRS; CDR2 reads YFSETQ. The CDR3 contains 15 residues. V was cut by 4 bases and J by 4 bases, with 16 bases left in between. In the original workflow: Nucleated cell number was recorded as an estimate derived from reference gene primer amplification. Here immunoSEQ multiplex PCR was the method, and the copy in TCRdb shows in-frame clones only, minus some. V, J and clone size were drawn from that table, and D and trimming were deduced from the DNA. The sample yields 150,000 or so clones, roughly 80% seen once. Specimen: peripheral blood. This chain joins TRBV5-1 and TRBJ2-3; D is perhaps TRBD1 (6 bases). This clonotype was sampled from an elderly man with acute or convalescent COVID-19. CDR3 region: CASSLGATRADTQYF. The CDR3 nucleotides are TGCGCCAGCAGCCTGGGGGCCACGAGGGCAGATACGCAGTATTTT.